This record covers a single T cell receptor (beta chain). This clone was observed a few times. The antigen it binds to is not known. No much larger clone is present one base from it, and per-base qualities are unavailable. Library generation was performed with the immunoSEQ multiplex PCR assay. The authors' pipeline ran thus. A statistical classification framework was built for diagnosing cytomegalovirus status from the catalog of TCR beta chain sequences. TCRdb obtained this table from immuneACCESS and retained in-frame rearrangements with V and J assigned. These tables miss some clones; where compared with another copy, unresolved V genes account for less than half of the shortfall, and the remainder is unexplained. D and trimming were read from the DNA, whereas the V and J calls and clone size are those reported in that table. The sample data list some 140,000 clones, and roughly nine tenths of these were observed just once. The biggest ten clones account for just under 3% of the sample.

The sample belongs to a study of cytomegalovirus exposure and HLA in healthy donors (dated by TCRdb to the late 2010s). About the full investigation: According to a later analysis, one platform produced both the 100 to 150 validation repertoires and the approximately 660 repertoires of the first cohort. In addition to the first cohort of 666 subjects, a separate validation cohort of 120 different subjects was used. The study was designed to test whether signatures of past pathogen exposure could be identified by cataloging public T cell receptors. The study combined high-throughput TCR immunosequencing, statistical association of individual TCRs with disease status, and machine learning to predict cytomegalovirus infection status.

According to the germline V gene, CDR1 reads MNHNS and CDR2 reads SASEGT. The CDR3 covers 15 residues, taking in both the cysteine and the phenylalanine. Just CDR3 DNA is preserved here, 45 bases in frame from base 1. Trimmed from V: 6 bases; trimmed from J: 2 bases; junction bases lacking a gene match: 7. The donors were included in the validation cohort of 90 to 150 subjects, a group kept apart from the roughly 700-subject first cohort. Summary of the overall study and its limitations: In vitro tests confirmed that three of the cytomegalovirus-associated TCR beta chains recognize cytomegalovirus antigens. A total of around 150 TCR beta chains were listed by the study as associated with cytomegalovirus. Subsequent analysis determined that TCRs grouped into clusters in the first cohort also showed a tendency toward co-occurrence across the roughly 120 validation repertoires, and about 94% of cluster scores exceeded 0. A later analysis lacked HLA typing for the validation cohort, so it scored co-occurrence in that cohort across all 120 repertoires. Most TCR sequences were observed very rarely across donors, whereas some public TCRs were present in many individuals. Cytomegalovirus status was reported to be diagnosed by the classifier with high specificity and sensitivity in both the original and validation cohorts. According to the authors, the approach could potentially be generalized to other disease states and immunological phenotypes.

Sequencing was carried out using PBMCs. This TCR came from a man aged 18 to 35 in good health and CMV-seronegative. The chain joins TRBV6-1 to TRBJ1-5; TRBD1 matches 7 bases in the middle. The DNA is TGTGCCAGCAGCGACAGGGCGTGGGGCAATCAGCCCCAGCATTTT. Translated, it reads CASSDRAWGNQPQHF.